The present TCR beta chain was sequenced within a study of identical twins. With template switching, a universal primer site was added, and the cDNA carried unique molecular identifiers. TCRdb passed the 5' RACE reads through MiXCR, listing each CDR3 protein once. In the table there are 550,000 to 700,000 distinct CDR3 sequences, approximately 9.6% of which are singletons. This clonotype was recorded many times. Its antigen is undetermined. The V gene lost 0 bases and the J gene lost 4 bases, with 14 bases spanning the gap. Germline CDR1 MGHRA, CDR2 YSYEKL. The CDR3 contains 16 residues. The study's findings and limits: In beta out-of-frame sequences, the excess sharing between twins was weaker. Insertions were fewer in abundant cord blood beta clonotypes, whereas memory repertoires showed none of this pattern.

These records were also assigned to another study, of yellow fever vaccine responses in identical twins.

The TCR originated in a woman younger than 35 in good health. The sequencing sample was made of PBMCs. The chain joins TRBV4-1 to TRBJ2-3; D may be TRBD2 (7 bases). CDR3 coding DNA: TGCGCCAGCAGCCAAGAAAGTCGGGGGGCGGCAGATACGCAGTATTTT. This encodes CASSQESRGAADTQYF.